A selection of T cell receptor beta chains follows, all from one sample in a study of glioma-infiltrating T cells. TCRdb re-derived calls from the multiplex PCR reads in MiXCR, one entry per CDR3 protein. The table shows roughly 350,000 distinct CDR3 sequences, with roughly two fifths occurring only once. The sample comprised glioma tissue, nonneoplastic brain tissue, or PBMCs (not recorded which). The receptor set was obtained from a human donor with low-grade glioma or glioblastoma, undergoing nonglioma brain surgery, or in good health (not recorded which). Each CDR3 is given with its conserved first and last residue. The D gene is left open where the match is weak. The size of a clone is reported for some rows only, either as once, few or many, or as a class for expanded clones.

V | size | D | CDR3
TRBV20-1 | NA | NA | CSVKGGTSYEQYF
TRBV7-2 | NA | NA | CASSSRDTLVAEQFF
TRBV28 | few | NA | CASSPLAAPSGELFF
TRBV27 | many | TRBD2 | CASSLGTRGRNEQFF
TRBV27 | NA | NA | CASSLLGGEQFF
TRBV7-2 | NA | NA | CASSLERFNYGYTF
TRBV2 | NA | NA | CASSFGQLTSPLHF
TRBV27 | many | TRBD1 | CASSFIFSGTGRFSPLHF
TRBV7-2 | NA | TRBD2 | CASSLPPRTSGRAADTQYF
TRBV20-1 | NA | NA | CSASRQAIYGYTF
TRBV27 | NA | TRBD1 | CASGLGGLSNEKLFF
TRBV20-1 | NA | NA | CSAGPGLTYNEQFF
TRBV12-3/TRBV12-4 | NA | NA | CASSLRTWGQQYF
TRBV27 | NA | NA | CASSRGFGELFF
TRBV27 | many | NA | CASRTEPHQPQHF
TRBV6-5 | NA | NA | CASSVSGNTGELFF
TRBV29-1 | few | NA | CSVSPSLVNEQFF
TRBV27 | many | NA | CASSLGGNTDTQYF
TRBV4-3 | few | TRBD2 | CASSQVAGVSDTQYF
TRBV19 | NA | NA | CASSPGTRGYNEQFF